Listed here are 27 T cell receptor beta chains from one sample, sequenced in a study of early T cells in non-severe SARS-CoV-2 infection. TCRdb reprocessed the 5' RACE reads via MiXCR and lists one record per CDR3 protein. This sample has fewer than 55,000 distinct CDR3 sequences, with 7% to 10% found just once. Source material: whole blood. These receptors were taken from an adult who was a healthcare worker with PCR-confirmed SARS-CoV-2 infection or an uninfected control (not recorded which).

This clonotype was seen repeatedly, ten times or more. The V gene is TRBV11-2, the J gene TRBJ1-2, with TRBD1 identical over 9 bases. J was trimmed by 8 bases and V by 5 bases; bases with no gene match: 15. This CDR3 is built from 16 residues. The V gene's germline CDR1 is SGHAT and CDR2 FQNNGV. The CDR3, as DNA: TGTGCCAGCAGCCGTCCCGGGACAGGGAGGGATGGCGGCTACACCTTC. Its translation is CASSRPGTGRDGGYTF.

This clonotype occurred a few times. For the CDR3, the DNA is TGTGCCAGCAGCTTAGACGGGACTAGCGGGACAACAGATACGCAGTATTTT. This encodes CASSLDGTSGTTDTQYF. The genes are TRBV7-2 and TRBJ2-3, with 13 bases fitting TRBD2. From germline, CDR1 is SGHTA and CDR2 FQGNSA. V gave up 1 base and J gave up 3 bases; unmatched junction bases: 4. The CDR3 contains 17 residues.

This clonotype has ten or more counts. The genes are TRBV5-5 and TRBJ1-1, with a possible D match to TRBD1 (6 bases). Germline lookup yields CDR1 SGHKS and CDR2 YYEKEE (reference sequence). The CDR3 is 14 residues long. Trimming removed 5 bases from V and 4 bases from J, with 15 bases in between. The chain's CDR3 is CASSYRGGGTEAFF. CDR3 sequence (DNA): TGTGCCAGCAGTTACCGGGGAGGGGGCACTGAAGCTTTCTTT. Supplemented by reference TRBV5-5 and TRBJ1-1, the full variable domain reads DAGVTQSPTHLIKTRGQQVTLRCSPISGHKSVSWYQQVLGQGPQFIFQYYEKEERGRGNFPDRFSARQFPNYSSELNVNALLLGDSALYLCASSYRGGGTEAFFGQGTRLTVV.

This clonotype has just a few counts. The chain couples TRBV7-2 to TRBJ2-1; D is uncertain. This CDR3 is 12 amino acids long. V lost 4 bases and J 8 bases, leaving 9 bases between the germline ends. CDR1 and CDR2 from the germline V gene are SGHTA and FQGNSA. CDR3 in amino acids: CASSSLGYEQFF. CDR3 nucleotides: TGTGCCAGCAGCTCCTTAGGTTATGAGCAGTTCTTC. Full variable domain (rest looked up from reference TRBV7-2 and TRBJ2-1): GAGVSQSPSNKVTEKGKDVELRCDPISGHTALYWYRQSLGQGLEFLIYFQGNSAPDKSGLPSDRFSAERTGGSVSTLTIQRTQQEDSAVYLCASSSLGYEQFFGPGTRLTVL.

This clonotype has only a few counts. V and J are TRBV6-6 and TRBJ1-1; D uncertain. Trimming shortened V by 0 bases and J by 3 bases, and 8 bases separated the two germline ends. Per the germline V gene, CDR1 is MNHNY and CDR2 is SVGAGI (reference sequence). The CDR3 has 14 amino acids. CDR3 coding DNA: TGTGCCAGCAGTTACTCCGGCGGGGACACTGAAGCTTTCTTT. Translating it yields CASSYSGGDTEAFF.

At least ten counts were recorded for this clonotype. The chain uses TRBV29-1 and TRBJ2-5; 11 bases are a match to TRBD2. This CDR3 is built from 15 residues. Germline-derived CDR1 and CDR2 are SQVTM and ANQGSEA. J was trimmed by 3 bases and V by 1 base; bases with no gene match: 4. CDR3 in DNA: TGCAGCGTTGAAGCGACTAGCGGGAACAAAGAGACCCAGTACTTC. This sequence encodes CSVEATSGNKETQYF.

This clonotype was detected many times. CDR3 bases: TGTGCCAGCAGTTACTTGGATCAGGGAGCGGGGACTGAAGCTTTCTTT. It translates to CASSYLDQGAGTEAFF. The chain has TRBV6-2 or TRBV6-3 and TRBJ1-1, with a tentative D call TRBD1 (5 bases). Germline CDR1 is MNHEY and CDR2 is SVGEGT. The V end was cut by 1 base, the J end by 5 bases, with 17 bases between. The CDR3 is 16 amino acids.

A few counts support this clonotype. This chain uses TRBV7-2 with TRBJ2-7; D gene uncertain. This CDR3 has 11 amino acids. Trimming removed 2 bases at V and 3 bases at J, with 2 bases between. Germline CDR1 is SGHTA and CDR2 is FQGNSA. For the CDR3, the DNA is TGTGCCAGCAGCTTATACTACGAGCAGTACTTC. Protein sequence: CASSLYYEQYF.

This clonotype showed up many times. V and J are TRBV6-5 and TRBJ2-5; D is perhaps TRBD1 or TRBD2 (6 bases each). Germline V gene data show CDR1 as MNHEY and CDR2 as SVGAGI. V lost 0 bases and J lost 5, with 13 bases in between. The CDR3 runs 15 residues. In DNA, the CDR3 is TGTGCCAGCAGTTACTCGACTTTAGGGGGGGAGACCCAGTACTTC. It yields the protein CASSYSTLGGETQYF.

This chain connects TRBV11-3 to TRBJ2-2; no reliable D call. V lost 6 bases and J lost 4, with 6 bases in between. The CDR3 covers 12 residues. The germline gives CDR1 SGHNT, CDR2 YENEEA. CDR3 DNA: TGTGCCAGCAGTAGAGTCACCGGGGAGCTGTTTTTT. Its translation is CASSRVTGELFF.

The V gene is TRBV12-3 or TRBV12-4, the J gene TRBJ2-2; tentatively, D is TRBD1 or TRBD2 (5 bases each). Trimming pared 5 bases from V and 0 bases from J, leaving 16 bases between. The CDR3 is 17 residues long. This CDR3 is CASSALLGRTNTGELFF. The CDR3 nucleotides read TGTGCCAGCAGTGCTCTCTTGGGACGTACGAACACCGGGGAGCTGTTTTTT.

This clonotype has only a few counts. The CDR3 protein is CASSILAGSYEQYF. The CDR3 DNA reads as TGTGCCAGCAGCATACTAGCGGGGTCCTACGAGCAGTACTTC. V and J are TRBV7-3 and TRBJ2-7; the match to TRBD2 covers 10 bases. V shed 5 bases and J 1 base; nucleotides not matched to a gene: 2. The CDR3 sequence is 14 residues long. CDR1 and CDR2 (germline): SGHTA, FQGTGA.

This clonotype was found many times. The chain couples TRBV7-9 to TRBJ2-2, with TRBD2 matching over 8 bases. Germline CDR1 SEHNR, CDR2 FQNEAQ (reference sequence). The CDR3 is 17 residues long. J gave up 7 bases and V 5 bases, and 15 bases lay outside the gene matches. CDR3 sequence: CASSGGGLALINGELFF. The CDR3 DNA reads TGTGCCAGCAGCGGAGGTGGACTAGCTCTGATTAACGGGGAGCTGTTTTTT.

This clonotype was counted only a few times. The chain couples TRBV4-3 to TRBJ1-2; D gene uncertain. Germline V gives CDR1 LGHNA, CDR2 YSLEER. Trimming cost V 1 base and J 2 bases, with 8 bases left between them. This CDR3 has 14 residues. The chain's CDR3 is CASSQVRGNYGYTF. The DNA of the CDR3 is TGCGCCAGCAGCCAAGTCCGGGGAAACTATGGCTACACCTTC.

In its sample, this clonotype was seen many times. The chain is built from TRBV10-3 and TRBJ2-5; D possibly uses TRBD1 or TRBD2 (5 bases each). V dropped 4 bases and J dropped 4 bases, with 13 bases sitting between them. The CDR3 loop spans 14 amino acids. Germline V CDR1 and CDR2: ENHRY, SYGVKD. In DNA form, the CDR3 reads TGTGCCATCAGTGGCGAGGGGATCGGAGAGACCCAGTACTTC. This translates into CAISGEGIGETQYF.

The V and J genes are TRBV11-2 and TRBJ2-7; the D is unclear. Germline V gene data show CDR1 as SGHAT and CDR2 as FQNNGV. CDR3 size: 11 residues. Trimming stripped 3 bases from V and 5 bases from J, with 5 bases between. CDR3 residues: CASSFRNEQYF. The CDR3 nucleotides read TGTGCCAGCAGCTTTAGAAACGAGCAGTACTTC.

In its sample, this clonotype was seen many times. The chain is built from TRBV5-8 and TRBJ1-2, with D perhaps matching TRBD1 (6 bases). Germline loops: CDR1 SGHTS, CDR2 YDEGEE. CDR3 length equals 15 residues. Trimming left V 6 bases short and J 4 bases short, with 19 bases between. CDR3 nucleotide sequence: TGTGCCAGCACCCTTCATGGAGGGGGGTTCTATGGCTACACCTTC. Translated: CASTLHGGGFYGYTF.

There are many counts of this clonotype. The CDR3 loop is CASSLVSVLLNEQFF. CDR3 sequence (DNA): TGTGCCAGCAGCTTAGTTTCGGTCCTCCTCAATGAGCAGTTCTTC. This chain links TRBV11-2 with TRBJ2-1; D gene ambiguous. Germline-derived CDR1 and CDR2 are SGHAT and FQNNGV. The ends were cut back, 1 base at V and 6 bases at J, with 13 bases in the middle. CDR3 size: 15 residues.

The gene calls are TRBV7-2 and TRBJ2-7; TRBD2 agrees at 10 bases. This CDR3 has 15 amino acids. J was trimmed by 3 bases and V by 6 bases; bases with no gene match: 8. The V gene's germline CDR1 is SGHTA and CDR2 FQGNSA. CDR3 coding DNA: TGTGCCAGCAGGCGTATAGCGGGGGGCTACTACGAGCAGTACTTC. This sequence encodes CASRRIAGGYYEQYF.

At least ten counts were recorded for this clonotype. The chain recombines TRBV24-1 with TRBJ2-1; either TRBD1 or TRBD2 may fit D (5 bases each). The CDR3 contains 15 residues. In germline, CDR1 is KGHDR, CDR2 SFDVKD. V shed 4 bases and J shed 8 bases, with 17 bases lying between them. The CDR3 spells CATSDPWSGSDEQFF. The CDR3 DNA follows: TGTGCCACCAGTGACCCCTGGTCAGGGAGCGATGAGCAGTTCTTC.

This clonotype has a count of ten or more. V usage is TRBV6-2 or TRBV6-3 and J usage is TRBJ2-5; D ambiguous. Trimming took 4 bases from V and 7 from J, leaving 13 bases between them. This CDR3 spans 13 amino acids. The germline gives CDR1 MNHEY, CDR2 SVGEGT. The DNA of the CDR3 is TGTGCCAGCAGTTTGGACGGTCGAATGACCCAGTACTTC. Residues: CASSLDGRMTQYF.

This clonotype was picked up many times. The J gene is TRBJ1-5, the V gene TRBV7-3, with D hard to call. Trimming cost V 7 bases and J 2 bases, with 12 bases left between them. This CDR3 spans 14 amino acids. CDR1 and CDR2 from the germline V gene are SGHTA and FQGTGA. The CDR3 protein is CASKVDRGNQPQHF. The CDR3 nucleotides read TGTGCCAGCAAGGTGGATCGCGGCAATCAGCCCCAGCATTTT.

This clonotype was detected ten times or more. The CDR3 region is CASSYPGRGSTGELFF. The CDR3 DNA follows: TGTGCCAGCAGTTACCCGGGCAGGGGTAGCACCGGGGAGCTGTTTTTT. This sequence joins TRBV6-6 and TRBJ2-2; TRBD1 might be the D (6 bases). From germline, CDR1 is MNHNY and CDR2 SVGAGI (reference sequence). The V gene lost 2 bases and the J gene lost 4 bases, with 14 bases spanning the gap. The CDR3 covers 16 residues.

There are many counts of this clonotype. The rearrangement uses TRBV5-4 and TRBJ1-1; TRBD1 might be the D (5 bases). Trimming pared 0 bases from V and 4 bases from J, leaving 7 bases between. From germline, CDR1 is SGHNT and CDR2 YYREEE (reference sequence). CDR3 length: 13 amino acids. This CDR3 is CASSLGGGTEAFF. The CDR3 DNA is TGTGCCAGCAGCTTGGGGGGGGGCACTGAAGCTTTCTTT.

In this sample, this clonotype turned up many times. The gene calls are TRBV11-1 and TRBJ1-2; no firm D call. V was clipped by 4 bases and J by 4 bases, with 13 bases between them. CDR3 length equals 14 residues. From germline, CDR1 is SGHAT and CDR2 FQDESV (reference sequence). CDR3 protein: CASSYRYDGYGYTF. The CDR3 coding sequence is TGTGCCAGCAGCTACCGATACGACGGCTATGGCTACACCTTC. The full variable domain, in which reference TRBV11-1 and TRBJ1-2 provide the parts outside the CDR3, is EAEVAQSPRYKITEKSQAVAFWCDPISGHATLYWYRQILGQGPELLVQFQDESVVDDSQLPKDRFSAERLKGVDSTLKIQPAELGDSAMYLCASSYRYDGYGYTFGSGTRLTVV.

The chain links TRBV27 to TRBJ2-3, with TRBD2 matching over 12 bases. CDR1 is MNHEY and CDR2 is SMNVEV in the germline V gene (reference sequence). The trim removed 7 bases at V and 6 bases at J, leaving 5 bases unmatched. The CDR3 is 14 residues long. The CDR3 loop reads CASTSGLAGDTQYF. The CDR3 DNA reads TGTGCCAGCACCTCAGGACTAGCGGGGGATACGCAGTATTTT.

A remark on this clonotype: One end of the junction fails to match germline, which may point to a read error. The chain uses TRBV6-2 or TRBV6-3 and TRBJ2-1; 8 bases line up with TRBD2. The CDR3 is 18 residues long. Germline-derived CDR1 and CDR2 are MNHEY and SVGEGT. CDR3 sequence (DNA): TGTGCCGGCAGTTACTCCCGACTAGCGCCCAGCTCCTACAATGAGCAGTTCTTC. Protein product: CAGSYSRLAPSSYNEQFF.